This TCR beta chain emerged from a study of CD8+ T cells in alopecia areata. The study team obtained lesional scalp punch biopsies and peripheral blood from alopecia areata patients. The authors extracted RNA and reverse transcribed it into cDNA as the sequencing template. Only in-frame clones appear in the TCRdb table, and some are missing; sequencing was by immunoSEQ multiplex PCR. This sample has more than 12,000 clones, with 55% to 60% found just once. Trimming cost V 6 bases and J 8 bases, with 12 bases left between them. The germline V gene has CDR1 KGHSH and CDR2 LQKENI. CDR3 size: 12 residues.

The source material was skin, sampled at week 0. The J gene is TRBJ2-3, the V gene TRBV18; a possible D gene is TRBD1 (6 bases). The source is a human donor with alopecia areata. This CDR3 reads CASSLGTTTQYF. The CDR3 nucleotides read TGTGCCAGCTCCCTCGGGACAACTACGCAGTATTTT.